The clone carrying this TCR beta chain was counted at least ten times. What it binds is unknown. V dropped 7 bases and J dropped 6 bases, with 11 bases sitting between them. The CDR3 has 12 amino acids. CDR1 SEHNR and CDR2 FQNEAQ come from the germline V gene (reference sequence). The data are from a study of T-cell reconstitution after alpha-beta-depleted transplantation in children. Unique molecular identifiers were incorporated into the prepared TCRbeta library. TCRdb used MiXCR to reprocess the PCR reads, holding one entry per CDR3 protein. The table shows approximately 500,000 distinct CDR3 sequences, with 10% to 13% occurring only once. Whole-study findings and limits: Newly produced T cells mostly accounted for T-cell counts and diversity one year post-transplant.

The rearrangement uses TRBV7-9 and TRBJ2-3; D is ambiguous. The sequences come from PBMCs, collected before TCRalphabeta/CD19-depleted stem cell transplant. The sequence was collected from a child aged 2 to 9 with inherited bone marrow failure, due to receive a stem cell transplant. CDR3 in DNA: TGTGCCAGCACGATATCTAGGGATACGCAGTATTTT. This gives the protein CASTISRDTQYF.